This T cell receptor (beta chain) appears in the sequencing data of a study of shared clonotypes between healthy human individuals. Study context: CD4 naive and memory got three plates each, CD8 naive two, CD8 memory one.

A note on this clone: Its antigen is still unknown.

Points from the study as a whole: Naive CD4 clonotypes were shared across several donors at 4.5% to 6%.

Original analysis: Owing to the provision of junction-only sequences devoid of quality scores by immunoSEQ, filtering differed. Clones were sequenced by immunoSEQ multiplex PCR, and TCRdb holds only the in-frame ones, with some missing. V, J and clone size are taken as reported in that table, and D and trimming were inferred from the DNA itself. The sample contains under 850,000 clones, over 55% of which appear only once. Sequenced input: memory CD4+ T cells sorted from blood. As for subset: CD45RA-negative fraction. The sequence was collected from a woman in her 30s in good health.

The CDR3 DNA is TGTGCCAGCAGTTTCGGGACCGACACCGGGGAGCTGTTTTTT. It yields the protein CASSFGTDTGELFF. This chain joins TRBV27 and TRBJ2-2, with D possibly called TRBD1 or TRBD2 (5 bases each). Per germline, CDR1 MNHEY and CDR2 SMNVEV (reference sequence). The CDR3 spans 14 residues. Between the trimmed V and J ends, which lost 3 bases and 3 bases, there was a span of 8 bases.